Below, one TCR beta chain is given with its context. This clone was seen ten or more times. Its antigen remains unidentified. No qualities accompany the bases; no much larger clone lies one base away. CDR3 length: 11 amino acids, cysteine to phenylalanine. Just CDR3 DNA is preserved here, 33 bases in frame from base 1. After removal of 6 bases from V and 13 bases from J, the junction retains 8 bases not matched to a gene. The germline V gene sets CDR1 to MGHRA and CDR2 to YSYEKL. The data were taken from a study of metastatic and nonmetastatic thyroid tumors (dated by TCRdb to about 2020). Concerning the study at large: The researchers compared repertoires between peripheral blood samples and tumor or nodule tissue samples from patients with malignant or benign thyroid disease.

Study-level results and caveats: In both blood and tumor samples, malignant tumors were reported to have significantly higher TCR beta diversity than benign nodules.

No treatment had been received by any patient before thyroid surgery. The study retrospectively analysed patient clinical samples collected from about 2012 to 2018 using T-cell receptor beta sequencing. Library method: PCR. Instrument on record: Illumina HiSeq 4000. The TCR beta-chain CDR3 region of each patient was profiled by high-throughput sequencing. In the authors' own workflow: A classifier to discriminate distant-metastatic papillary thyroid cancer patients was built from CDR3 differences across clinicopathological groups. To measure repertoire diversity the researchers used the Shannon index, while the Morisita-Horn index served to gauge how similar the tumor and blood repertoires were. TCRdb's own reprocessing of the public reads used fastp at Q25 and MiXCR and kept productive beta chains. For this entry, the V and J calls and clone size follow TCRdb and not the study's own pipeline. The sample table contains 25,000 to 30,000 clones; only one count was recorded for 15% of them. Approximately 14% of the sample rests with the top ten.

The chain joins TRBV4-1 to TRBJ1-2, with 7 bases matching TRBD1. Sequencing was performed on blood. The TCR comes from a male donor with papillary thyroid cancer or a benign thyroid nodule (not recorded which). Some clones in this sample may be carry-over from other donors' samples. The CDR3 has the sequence CASRRQGFVTF. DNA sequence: TGCGCCAGCAGGCGACAGGGTTTCGTCACCTTC.